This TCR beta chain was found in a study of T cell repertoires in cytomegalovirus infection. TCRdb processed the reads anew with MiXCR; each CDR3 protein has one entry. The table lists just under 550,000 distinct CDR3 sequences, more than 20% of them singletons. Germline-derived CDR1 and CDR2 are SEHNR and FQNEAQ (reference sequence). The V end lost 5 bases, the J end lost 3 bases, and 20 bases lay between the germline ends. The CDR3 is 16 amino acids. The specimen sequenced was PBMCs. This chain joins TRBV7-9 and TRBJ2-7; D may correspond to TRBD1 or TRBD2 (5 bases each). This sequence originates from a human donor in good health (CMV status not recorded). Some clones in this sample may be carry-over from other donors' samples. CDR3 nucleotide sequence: TGTGCCAGCAGCCAGAGTTCAGGGAGTAGTATCTACGAGCAGTACTTC. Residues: CASSQSSGSSIYEQYF.